The TCR beta chain under discussion was sequenced for a study of blood T cell repertoires in COVID-19. The assay was immunoSEQ multiplex PCR, and TCRdb's table has in-frame clones only and misses some. This table holds some 420,000 clones, 75% to 90% found once. Germline CDR1 SGHNT, CDR2 YYREEE (reference sequence). J lost 4 bases, V lost 0 bases, and 5 bases had no gene match. The CDR3 sequence is 15 residues long. V is TRBV5-4 and J is TRBJ2-7, with 9 bases lining up with TRBD2. The source material was PBMCs or T cells enriched from blood (not recorded which). The sequence was collected from a man under 40 who had recovered from COVID-19. The chain's CDR3 is CASSLGASGKYEQYF. The CDR3 DNA sequence: TGTGCCAGCAGCTTGGGGGCTAGCGGGAAGTACGAGCAGTACTTC.